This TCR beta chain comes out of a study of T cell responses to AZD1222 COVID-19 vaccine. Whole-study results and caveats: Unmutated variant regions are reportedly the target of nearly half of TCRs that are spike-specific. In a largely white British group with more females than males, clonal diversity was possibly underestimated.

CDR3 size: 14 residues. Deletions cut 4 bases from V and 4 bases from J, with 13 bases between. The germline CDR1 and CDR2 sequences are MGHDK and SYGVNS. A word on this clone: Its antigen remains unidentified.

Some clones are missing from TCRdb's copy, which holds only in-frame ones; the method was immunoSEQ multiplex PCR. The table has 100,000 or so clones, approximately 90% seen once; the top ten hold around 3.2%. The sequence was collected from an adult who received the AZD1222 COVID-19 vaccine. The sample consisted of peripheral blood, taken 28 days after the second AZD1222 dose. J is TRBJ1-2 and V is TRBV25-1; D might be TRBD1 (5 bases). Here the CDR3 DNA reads TGTGCCAGCAGTGGCCCAAAGGACACCTATGGCTACACCTTC. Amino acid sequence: CASSGPKDTYGYTF.